One and the same sample provided the 22 T cell receptor beta chains below, sequenced in a study of patients and donors after allogeneic stem cell transplantation. In TCRdb, the RT-PCR reads were re-called with MiXCR into one record per CDR3 protein. The repertoire has roughly 200,000 distinct CDR3 sequences, around 40% of them found once; the top ten carry roughly 12%. Sequencing was done on a sample of blood, either unsorted or a sorted T cell fraction (not recorded which). The receptors come from a human donor who was either an allogeneic HSCT recipient or a stem cell or donor lymphocyte infusion donor (not recorded which). It is not recorded whose cells these are; they may come from a transplant donor.

The chain recombines TRBV6-5 with TRBJ2-3; D gene uncertain. Looked up from germline, CDR1 is MNHEY and CDR2 is SVGAGI. The CDR3 contains 14 residues. V gave up 0 bases and J gave up 1 base, with 5 bases separating them. In nucleotides, the CDR3 is TGTGCCAGCAGTTACTCGCCAGGCACAGATACGCAGTATTTT. This translates into CASSYSPGTDTQYF.

There are a few counts of this clonotype. The V gene is TRBV20-1, the J gene TRBJ1-4, with a possible D match to TRBD1 (6 bases). Per germline, CDR1 DFQATT and CDR2 SNEGSKA (reference sequence). V was cut by 5 bases and J by 8 bases, with 12 bases left in between. CDR3 length equals 12 residues. The CDR3 region is CSAGGPWEKLFF. CDR3 DNA sequence: TGCAGTGCTGGGGGGCCATGGGAAAAACTGTTTTTT.

The rearrangement links TRBV10-2 to TRBJ2-6; perhaps TRBD2 as D (6 bases). Germline values: CDR1 WSHSY, CDR2 SAAADI. Trimming took off 2 bases at V and 0 bases at J, with 8 bases between the two ends. The CDR3 has 16 amino acids. The CDR3 DNA is TGCGCCAGCAGTGAGGTCGGGGGCTCTGGGGCCAACGTCCTGACTTTC. It translates to CASSEVGGSGANVLTF.

This clonotype has more than one count but fewer than ten. The chain couples TRBV20-1 to TRBJ2-3; D uncertain. CDR1 DFQATT and CDR2 SNEGSKA come from the germline V gene (reference sequence). The V gene lost 8 bases and the J gene lost 0 bases, with 9 bases spanning the gap. CDR3 length: 12 residues. CDR3 in DNA: TGCAGTAGTCGGACCAGCACAGATACGCAGTATTTT. It specifies CSSRTSTDTQYF.

Only a few counts were recorded for this clonotype. The rearrangement uses TRBV6-6 and TRBJ1-1; no reliable D call. The CDR3 totals 14 residues. CDR1 and CDR2 (germline): MNHNY, SVGAGI (reference sequence). Trimming left V 2 bases short and J 0 bases short, with 7 bases between. CDR3 loop: CASSYRALNTEAFF. Written as DNA, the CDR3 is TGTGCCAGCAGTTACCGGGCCCTGAACACTGAAGCTTTCTTT.

This clonotype was counted only a few times. The chain links TRBV12-3 or TRBV12-4 to TRBJ2-5, with TRBD1 matching over 7 bases. Trimming removed 5 bases from V and 2 bases from J; junction bases left unmatched: 5. The CDR3 loop spans 14 amino acids. CDR3 nucleotide sequence: TGTGCCAGCAGTCCCGGGGACAGACAAGAGACCCAGTACTTC. Protein product: CASSPGDRQETQYF.

This chain links TRBV5-1 with TRBJ2-3; D uncertain. Germline CDR1 is SGHRS and CDR2 is YFSETQ. The CDR3 has 15 residues. V lost 3 bases and J lost 1, with 12 bases in between. The CDR3: CASSSLVFGTDTQYF. The CDR3 DNA follows: TGCGCCAGCAGCTCCCTAGTATTTGGCACAGATACGCAGTATTTT.

This clonotype was recorded a few times. This chain links TRBV18 with TRBJ2-1; 7 bases match TRBD1. V shed 5 bases, J shed 4 bases, and the junction held 5 bases outside the gene matches. The CDR3 extends over 14 amino acids. Germline CDR1 is KGHSH and CDR2 is LQKENI. The CDR3: CASSAEQGYNEQFF. The CDR3 coding sequence is TGTGCCAGCTCAGCAGAACAGGGGTACAATGAGCAGTTCTTC.

This sequence joins TRBV30 and TRBJ1-3; D not certain. This CDR3 is built from 12 residues. Trimming cost V 3 bases and J 0 bases, with 3 bases left between them. Germline lookup yields CDR1 GTSNPN and CDR2 SVGIG (reference sequence). The CDR3 is CAWSPSGNTIYF. The CDR3 DNA sequence: TGTGCCTGGAGCCCCTCTGGAAACACCATATATTTT.

This clonotype occurred many times. The chain uses TRBV18 and TRBJ2-5; D call uncertain. Trimming took 1 base from V and 4 from J, leaving 7 bases between them. The V gene's germline CDR1 is KGHSH and CDR2 LQKENI. The CDR3 is made up of 13 amino acids. The CDR3 bases are TGTGCCAGCTCACCACTAGTTTCAGAGACCCAGTACTTC. This gives the protein CASSPLVSETQYF.

This clonotype was detected only a few times. V is TRBV7-2 and J is TRBJ1-5, with D unresolved. With 4 bases removed from V and 2 bases from J, the gap between germline ends came to 24 bases. The CDR3 covers 19 residues. From germline, CDR1 is SGHTA and CDR2 FQGNSA. As DNA, the CDR3 is TGTGCCAGCAGCTCCGGACGGTTCCCTACGAGGTATGGCAATCAGCCCCAGCATTTT. Amino acid sequence: CASSSGRFPTRYGNQPQHF.

This clonotype was found once. The final CDR3 position lacks the conserved phenylalanine or tryptophan, pointing to a likely read error. The chain joins TRBV29-1 to TRBJ1-5, with a tentative D call TRBD1 (5 bases). V was shortened by 1 base and J by 4 bases, with 8 bases between the two germline ends. CDR3 length equals 13 residues. Germline loops: CDR1 SQVTM, CDR2 ANQGSEA. The DNA for the CDR3 is TGCAGCGTTGAAGGGGGGGGTAATCAGCCCCAGCATTTG. It is translated as CSVEGGGNQPQHL.

This clonotype was observed a handful of times. The J gene is TRBJ2-7, the V gene TRBV15; tentatively, D is TRBD1 (6 bases). CDR1 and CDR2 from the germline V gene are LNHNV and YYDKDF (reference sequence). The CDR3 loop spans 16 amino acids. Trimming took 3 bases from V and 0 from J, leaving 15 bases between them. Here the CDR3 DNA reads TGTGCCACCAGCAGCCGACCGGGACACATCTCCTACGAGCAGTACTTC. Translated, it gives CATSSRPGHISYEQYF.

The rearrangement joins TRBV6-6 to TRBJ2-2; 10 nucleotides agree with TRBD2. Germline CDR1 is MNHNY and CDR2 is SVGAGI (reference sequence). This CDR3 comprises 16 residues. J was trimmed by 5 bases and V by 0 bases; bases with no gene match: 3. The CDR3: CASSYSLAGVTGELFF. DNA for the CDR3: TGTGCCAGCAGTTACTCCCTAGCGGGGGTGACCGGGGAGCTGTTTTTT.

The chain employs TRBV28 and TRBJ2-1; maybe TRBD1 (5 bases). The V end lost 8 bases, the J end lost 6 bases, and 11 bases lay between the germline ends. The CDR3 length is 12 residues. In germline, CDR1 is MDHEN, CDR2 SYDVKM. CDR3 nucleotides: TGTGCCAGCGGGGCGGTAGGCAATGAGCAGTTCTTC. It encodes CASGAVGNEQFF.

This clonotype was detected a few times. V and J are TRBV20-1 and TRBJ1-2; 11 bases line up with TRBD1. The CDR3 extends over 15 amino acids. Germline V lookup: CDR1 DFQATT, CDR2 SNEGSKA (reference sequence). Trimming took 6 bases from V and 3 from J; bases not matched to a gene: 9. The CDR3 sequence is CSAFIPGQGDYGYTF. CDR3 sequence (DNA): TGCAGTGCGTTCATACCGGGACAGGGGGACTATGGCTACACCTTC.

The V and J genes are TRBV27 and TRBJ2-3; 7 bases fit TRBD1. This CDR3 has 14 residues. The ends lost 6 bases at V and 0 bases at J; junction bases unmatched: 3. Germline V CDR1 and CDR2: MNHEY, SMNVEV (reference sequence). CDR3 sequence: CASRTGWSTDTQYF. CDR3 DNA sequence: TGTGCCAGCAGGACAGGGTGGAGCACAGATACGCAGTATTTT.

This clonotype has more than one count but fewer than ten. The rearrangement joins TRBV12-3 or TRBV12-4 to TRBJ1-2, with 9 positions matching TRBD1. The CDR3 has 13 residues. V trimming: 7 bases; J trimming: 3 bases; junction bases outside the gene matches: 3. The CDR3 DNA reads as TGTGCCAGCAAGAGACAGGGGGACTATGGCTACACCTTC. Translating gives CASKRQGDYGYTF.

This clonotype was seen a few times. V gene TRBV12-3 or TRBV12-4 combines with J gene TRBJ1-2; TRBD1 is a possible D gene (6 bases). V was pared by 7 bases and J by 5 bases, with 17 bases between. CDR3 size: 14 residues. CDR3 nucleotide sequence: TGTGCCAGCACCCAAGGACAGAGGAAGTATGGCTACACCTTC. It encodes CASTQGQRKYGYTF.

This chain uses TRBV24-1 with TRBJ2-7, with 15 bases fitting TRBD2. The V and J ends lost 3 bases and 5 bases, in that order; junction bases with no gene match: 7. CDR3 size: 17 residues. Germline V gives CDR1 KGHDR, CDR2 SFDVKD. The CDR3 is CATSDPRTSGGADEQYF. DNA of the CDR3: TGTGCCACCAGTGATCCTCGGACTAGCGGGGGGGCTGACGAGCAGTACTTC.

This chain joins TRBV5-4 and TRBJ2-2; no clear D gene. Looked up from germline, CDR1 is SGHNT and CDR2 is YYREEE (reference sequence). This CDR3 contains 13 residues. The germline V and J ends were trimmed by 0 bases and 6 bases, with 6 bases remaining between them. Here the CDR3 reads CASSLDHPGELFF. The CDR3 DNA reads TGTGCCAGCAGCTTGGATCATCCCGGGGAGCTGTTTTTT.

This clonotype was seen a handful of times. This sequence joins TRBV6-1 and TRBJ1-5, with D perhaps matching TRBD1 (6 bases). The CDR3 loop spans 16 amino acids. CDR1 and CDR2 (germline): MNHNS, SASEGT. The V end was cut by 2 bases, the J end by 3 bases, with 14 bases between. Written as DNA, the CDR3 is TGTGCCAGCAGTGAAAGGCGGGGGGCCGACAATCAGCCCCAGCATTTT. Translating it yields CASSERRGADNQPQHF.